Reported below is one TCR beta chain. Its antigen has not been determined. Per-nucleotide qualities are absent, and no much larger clonotype sits a single base away. In the ophthalmopathy patients, disease was moderately to severely active, with a Clinical Activity Score of 3 or more, a NOSPECS grade of 4 or more, and a duration of less than 3 months. Patients with uncontrolled infections, other autoimmune diseases, pregnancy or lactation were excluded. Diagnoses relied on clinical symptoms, serum thyroxine and TRAb, thyroid ultrasound and orbital computed tomography. Ficoll-Paque density gradient centrifugation was used to isolate PBMCs from around 10 ml of fresh peripheral blood. Trizol reagent was used to extract total RNA, and RNA quality was then checked on an Agilent 2100 Bioanalyzer. This sample was included in a study of T cells in Graves' hyperthyroidism and ophthalmopathy (dated by TCRdb to between 2018 and 2020). Broadly, across the study: Peripheral blood samples were taken at the time of initial diagnosis, prior to any treatment. To identify distinguishing TCR V-J signatures, a discovery cohort of around 98 patients was used, comprising 43 with Graves' ophthalmopathy and 57 with stable Graves' hyperthyroidism. Whether ophthalmopathy could be predicted prospectively was tested in an independent validation cohort made up of roughly 19 hyperthyroidism patients plus 17 patients who later progressed to ophthalmopathy. The approximately 100 discovery patients were divided at random into training and test sets in a 7:3 ratio. Thyroid tissue and blood T-cell repertoires from about six Graves' hyperthyroidism patients were also compared in the study. After blood sampling, hyperthyroidism patients were treated with methimazole at a starting dose of 30 mg daily, and ophthalmopathy patients were treated with high-dose intravenous methylprednisolone. The paper describes TCR Vbeta CDR3 sequencing of around 140 peripheral blood samples, made up of about 40 ophthalmopathy patients, roughly 75 hyperthyroidism patients and 17 progressor patients.

Germline trimming amounts to 0 bases on V and 3 bases on J, with 2 as the count of junction bases outside the gene matches. From a lookup of the germline V gene, CDR1 and CDR2 are SGHRS and YFSETQ. The CDR3 measures 17 amino acids from cysteine to phenylalanine. The entry retains the CDR3 DNA only, 51 bases that are in frame from base 1. General study outcomes and caveats: No statistical method was used to fix the sample size in advance, and group allocation was not hidden from the investigators. Most expanded thyroid clonotypes (frequency above 0.001) were also detected in blood, a finding suggesting that blood repertoires may reflect thyroid immune responses. Ophthalmopathy was separated from stable hyperthyroidism by a 13 V-J signature model, with over 85% sensitivity and 81% to 83% specificity obtained in cross-validation and 80%/75% obtained in testing. In validation, the model predicted progression to ophthalmopathy a median of 6.5 months before onset, with about 64% sensitivity and roughly 73% specificity.

Amplification of TCR beta CDR3 regions was carried out from RNA transcripts. The first round of RT-PCR for the TCR CDR3 was performed with the HTBI primer set and the Qiagen OneStep RT-PCR kit. Libraries were constructed in a second round of multiplex PCR, after which size selection and purification were carried out. Paired-end sequencing of the libraries was performed with 100 bp reads on an Illumina HiSeq2000. The source study handled its data this way. SOAPnuke was used to process the raw data, with reads discarded if the reads contained adapters or uncalled bases, had a mean Phred below 15, or lacked an exact constant-primer or identifier match. COPE v1.2.5 was used to merge the high-quality paired reads, and each unique nucleotide sequence was defined as a clonotype. MiTCR v1.1 was used to align clonotypes to the IMGT TRBV, TRBD and TRBJ reference segments. Analysis was restricted to V-J combinations with a frequency above 0.0001, which covered roughly 99% of repertoires. The TCS score was defined as the ratio of F50 (clonal expansion) to E x V (chaos), calculated using BLOSUM62-based TCRdist between CDR3 peptides within each V-J. Welch's t-statistics and random forest reduced several hundred V-J features to 13, which were used in a naive Bayes classifier (R e1071). Clones were called with MiXCR by TCRdb after fastp trimmed the public reads at Q25, and only in-frame beta chains were retained. Identical CDR3 protein sequences are pooled into one entry, listed with their most common genes and DNA. The V and J calls shown here were made by TCRdb, not taken from the authors' results. In this sample the table shows some 490,000 distinct CDR3 sequences, approximately 23% of which occur a single time. Jointly, the top ten make up roughly 49% of the sample.

The receptor was derived from a woman aged 65 to 85 with Graves' ophthalmopathy. The chain uses TRBV5-1 and TRBJ2-2; TRBD2 aligns with 13 central bases. Sample: blood. DNA sequence: TGCGCCAGCAGCTTGGGGGGACTAGCGGGATACACCGGGGAGCTGTTTTTT. Protein translation: CASSLGGLAGYTGELFF.